The 24 T cell receptor beta chains reported below all come from one sample, sequenced in a study of blood T cells in healthy people across ages. A sample-barcoded 5' primer and a J-beta primer mix were used in a second PCR of about 7 to 12 cycles. TCRdb independently ran MiXCR on the 5' RACE reads; one entry per CDR3 protein. The sample holds around 1.7 million distinct CDR3 sequences, 28% seen once. Sequenced: blood. These TCRs come from a woman in her thirties in good health.

This clonotype was seen more than once but under ten times. The rearrangement joins TRBV2 to TRBJ1-5; D may be TRBD1 (5 bases). V was clipped by 8 bases and J by 2 bases, with 13 bases between them. Germline CDR1 and CDR2: SNHLY and FYNNEI. This CDR3 is built from 14 residues. CDR3 amino acids: CASGQGLGNQPQHF. CDR3 nucleotides: TGTGCCAGCGGGCAGGGCCTGGGCAATCAGCCCCAGCATTTT.

The gene calls are TRBV7-2 and TRBJ2-3; 10 bases align to TRBD2. The J segment lost 6 bases and the V segment lost 5 bases, leaving 5 bases of the junction unmatched. The CDR3 consists of 14 residues. Germline V gene lookup returns CDR1 SGHTA and CDR2 FQGNSA. CDR3 in amino acids: CASSRGTSVDTQYF. The CDR3 region has the DNA TGTGCCAGCAGCCGCGGGACTAGCGTTGATACGCAGTATTTT.

With regard to this clonotype: A read error is possible here, since a much larger clone lies one base away. J is TRBJ2-7 and V is TRBV7-9, with a weak D call TRBD2 (6 bases). The CDR3 extends over 16 amino acids. Trimming cost V 7 bases and J 0 bases, with 19 bases left between them. CDR1 and CDR2 (germline): SEHNR, FQNEAQ (reference sequence). CDR3 region: CASTSAAGGASYEQYF. In nucleotides, the CDR3 is TGTGCCAGCACCTCGGCGGCGGGCGGGGCCTCCTACGAGCAGTACTTC.

The chain is built from TRBV6-5 and TRBJ1-2, with 7 bases lining up with TRBD1. Losses at the gene ends were 6 bases for V and 6 bases for J; bases not matched to a gene: 13. CDR1 is MNHEY, CDR2 SVGAGI, per germline. CDR3 size: 15 residues. The CDR3 coding sequence is TGTGCCAGCAGCTATGCAGGAGACAGGGCGGATGGCTACACCTTC. This sequence encodes CASSYAGDRADGYTF.

Details on this clonotype: One junction end disagrees with the germline gene, perhaps due to a read error. The chain is built from TRBV4-1 and TRBJ2-3; weak D call: TRBD1 (6 bases). Per the germline V gene, CDR1 is MGHRA and CDR2 is YSYEKL. The CDR3 sequence is 16 residues long. CDR3 sequence: CVSSPLSRGNRDTQYF. The DNA of the CDR3 is TGCGTCAGCAGCCCCCTAAGCAGGGGCAATAGGGATACGCAGTATTTT.

This clonotype came up a few times. The chain is built from TRBV9 and TRBJ1-4, with TRBD1 as a possible D gene (5 bases). The V end was cut by 0 bases, the J end by 5 bases, with 8 bases between. The CDR3 has 14 residues. Germline V CDR1 and CDR2: SGDLS, YYNGEE. The CDR3 coding sequence is TGTGCCAGCAGCGTAGAGGGGAAGAATGAAAAACTGTTTTTT. Amino acid sequence: CASSVEGKNEKLFF. The whole variable domain, remainder taken from reference TRBV9 and TRBJ1-4, is DSGVTQTPKHLITATGQRVTLRCSPRSGDLSVYWYQQSLDQGLQFLIQYYNGEERAKGNILERFSAQQFPDLHSELNLSSLELGDSALYFCASSVEGKNEKLFFGSGTQLSVL.

This clonotype was observed a handful of times. The J gene is TRBJ2-1, the V gene TRBV9; D gene ambiguous. Trimming took 0 bases from V and 2 from J, leaving 12 bases between them. Germline V gene sequence: CDR1 SGDLS, CDR2 YYNGEE. The CDR3 loop spans 16 amino acids. As DNA, the CDR3 is TGTGCCAGCAGCGTAGGGGGTGGCGGACCCTACAATGAGCAGTTCTTC. Protein: CASSVGGGGPYNEQFF.

The rearrangement joins TRBV30 to TRBJ2-5; 15 nucleotides agree with TRBD2. J lost 5 bases, V lost 6 bases, and 10 bases had no gene match. CDR1 GTSNPN and CDR2 SVGIG come from the germline V gene (reference sequence). The length of the CDR3 is 16 residues. The CDR3 region has the DNA TGTGCCTGTCCCGGACTAGCGGGGGGGCTTTTTGAGACCCAGTACTTC. It codes for CACPGLAGGLFETQYF.

This clonotype was counted at least ten times. V usage is TRBV12-3 or TRBV12-4 and J usage is TRBJ2-7, with D tentatively TRBD1 (6 bases). Trimming stripped 8 bases from V and 2 bases from J, with 13 bases between. The CDR3 length is 13 residues. The CDR3: CASGPRDTYEQYF. CDR3 DNA sequence: TGTGCCAGCGGCCCTCGGGACACCTACGAGCAGTACTTC.

The chain has TRBV9 and TRBJ2-3, with 8 positions matching TRBD2. Germline V lookup: CDR1 SGDLS, CDR2 YYNGEE. J was trimmed by 4 bases and V by 3 bases; bases with no gene match: 7. The CDR3 has 15 residues. The CDR3 DNA is TGTGCCAGCAGCGGCCGGGGGGGCAGTCCAGATACGCAGTATTTT. Translated, it gives CASSGRGGSPDTQYF.

The J gene is TRBJ2-1, the V gene TRBV11-1; 8 bases map to TRBD2. Gene TRBJ2-7 matches the end of the DNA better, so the J call may be wrong. Germline-derived CDR1 and CDR2 are SGHAT and FQDESV (reference sequence). The CDR3 sequence is 16 residues long. This CDR3 reads CASSFGGGTRNNEQYF. Written as DNA, the CDR3 is TGTGCCAGCAGCTTCGGTGGCGGGACTAGAAACAATGAGCAGTACTTC.

This clonotype was found many times. One junction end does not reproduce the germline sequence, and a read error may be involved. The chain couples TRBV2 to TRBJ2-1, with 13 nucleotides matching TRBD2. Germline CDR1 and CDR2: SNHLY and FYNNEI. CDR3 size: 15 residues. The CDR3: CASREVGLAGNEQFF. In DNA form, the CDR3 reads TGTGCCAGCAGAGAAGTGGGACTAGCGGGAAATGAGCAGTTCTTC. Full variable domain (rest looked up from reference TRBV2 and TRBJ2-1): EPEVTQTPSHQVTQMGQEVILRCVPISNHLYFYWYRQILGQKVEFLVSFYNNEISEKSEIFDDQFSVERPDGSNFTLKIRSTKLEDSAMYFCASREVGLAGNEQFFGPGTRLTVL.

This clonotype was seen at least ten times. The DNA of the CDR3 is TGCAGTGCTAGAGGACAGGGCTACGAGCAGTACTTC. Amino acids: CSARGQGYEQYF. The chain has TRBV20-1 and TRBJ2-7; TRBD1 matches 7 bases. V was clipped by 1 base and J by 3 bases; unmatched bases: 0. The CDR3 runs to 12 residues. Germline loops: CDR1 DFQATT, CDR2 SNEGSKA (reference sequence).

This clonotype was seen more than once but under ten times. V is TRBV12-3 or TRBV12-4 and J is TRBJ2-4; D could derive from TRBD1 or TRBD2 (5 bases each). Trimming took 3 bases from V and 0 from J, leaving 12 bases between them. There are 16 residues in the CDR3. The CDR3 nucleotides read TGTGCCAGCAGTTTCTTCGGGACGTTAGCCAAAAACATTCAGTACTTC. Amino acids: CASSFFGTLAKNIQYF.

This clonotype was counted between two and nine times. This chain uses TRBV7-9 with TRBJ2-7; the D gene is possibly TRBD1 (6 bases). With 5 bases removed from V and 0 bases from J, the gap between germline ends came to 11 bases. The CDR3 totals 14 residues. Germline CDR1 and CDR2: SEHNR and FQNEAQ (reference sequence). DNA of the CDR3: TGTGCCAGCAGCCGGACAGAGAGCTCCTACGAGCAGTACTTC. Protein sequence: CASSRTESSYEQYF.

This clonotype has a count of ten or more. The genes are TRBV7-6 and TRBJ2-1; 14 positions agree with TRBD2. The V gene end was trimmed by 3 bases and the J gene end by 3 bases; junction bases not matched to a gene: 4. CDR1 SGHVS and CDR2 FNYEAQ come from the germline V gene. The length of the CDR3 is 17 residues. The CDR3 DNA reads TGTGCCAGCAGCTTGACTAGCGGGGGGGGTAGCTACAATGAGCAGTTCTTC. It is translated as CASSLTSGGGSYNEQFF.

This clonotype appeared a few times. The gene calls are TRBV2 and TRBJ2-6; D is uncertain. The V end lost 4 bases, the J end lost 4 bases, and 11 bases lay between the germline ends. The CDR3 spans 15 residues. Per the germline V gene, CDR1 is SNHLY and CDR2 is FYNNEI. The CDR3 loop is CASSVDALGANVLTF. CDR3 in DNA: TGTGCCAGCAGTGTAGACGCGCTAGGGGCCAACGTCCTGACTTTC. The entire variable domain, with the rest obtained from reference TRBV2 and TRBJ2-6, is as follows: EPEVTQTPSHQVTQMGQEVILRCVPISNHLYFYWYRQILGQKVEFLVSFYNNEISEKSEIFDDQFSVERPDGSNFTLKIRSTKLEDSAMYFCASSVDALGANVLTFGAGSRLTVL.

This clonotype was seen ten or more times. The V call is TRBV7-9, the J call TRBJ2-5; unclear D gene. The V and J ends lost 3 bases and 2 bases respectively, with 4 bases between them. Germline V CDR1 and CDR2: SEHNR, FQNEAQ (reference sequence). This CDR3 has 12 residues. The CDR3 loop is CASSFIQETQYF. CDR3 DNA: TGTGCCAGCAGCTTTATTCAAGAGACCCAGTACTTC.

The chain recombines TRBV12-3 or TRBV12-4 with TRBJ2-2, with D possibly called TRBD1 or TRBD2 (5 bases each). V lost 5 bases to trimming and J lost 4 bases, with 14 bases between them. The CDR3 runs to 15 residues. The CDR3 loop is CASSRGQGSTGELFF. CDR3 coding DNA: TGTGCCAGCAGTCGGGGCCAAGGCTCCACCGGGGAGCTGTTTTTT.

The chain carries TRBV6-2 or TRBV6-3 and TRBJ1-5, with D perhaps matching TRBD1 (6 bases). Trimming pared 2 bases from V and 11 bases from J, leaving 16 bases between. The germline V gene has CDR1 MNHEY and CDR2 SVGEGT. The CDR3 is made up of 14 amino acids. CDR3 nucleotides: TGTGCCAGCAGTTACCGGCAGGGGCCGACGACCCAGCATTTT. Translated: CASSYRQGPTTQHF.

This clonotype has only a few counts. The genes are TRBV12-3 or TRBV12-4 and TRBJ1-2; D is possibly TRBD1 (5 bases). V was trimmed by 0 bases and J by 8 bases, leaving 7 bases between them. The CDR3 contains 12 residues. As DNA, the CDR3 is TGTGCCAGCAGTTTAGCGTGGGGGGGCTACACCTTC. This translates into CASSLAWGGYTF.

This clonotype has a handful of counts. The CDR3 nucleotides read TGTGCCAGCAGCTTAGTCCCCCGGGAGGCTGATACGCAGTATTTT. It yields the protein CASSLVPREADTQYF. The J gene is TRBJ2-3, the V gene TRBV7-2, with 7 bases matching TRBD2. The CDR3 totals 15 residues. The germline V gene has CDR1 SGHTA and CDR2 FQGNSA. J was trimmed by 6 bases and V by 1 base; bases with no gene match: 7.

The chain couples TRBV5-1 to TRBJ2-7; TRBD1 agrees at 7 bases. Germline V lookup: CDR1 SGHRS, CDR2 YFSETQ. The CDR3 loop spans 16 amino acids. The J segment lost 7 bases and the V segment lost 4 bases, leaving 17 bases of the junction unmatched. CDR3 region: CASSLSGTANFNEQYF. The CDR3 bases are TGCGCCAGCAGCCTCTCCGGGACAGCAAATTTCAATGAGCAGTACTTC.

The chain carries TRBV7-3 and TRBJ2-7; TRBD1 matches 7 bases. This CDR3 spans 15 amino acids. Germline CDR1 reads SGHTA; CDR2 reads FQGTGA. Trimming removed 2 bases from V and 12 bases from J; junction bases left unmatched: 16. For the CDR3, the DNA is TGTGCCAGCAGCTTAGCCCCGGGACAGAAAGAGACCCGGTACTTC. This codes for CASSLAPGQKETRYF.